A single T cell receptor beta chain is shown here with its context. There is no known antigen for this receptor. No much larger clone is present one base from it, and per-base qualities are unavailable. PBMCs were separated by density centrifugation and stained for CD3, CD4 and CD8, after which CD4+ and CD8+ T cells were sorted on a FACSAria. Unaffected controls provided scalp biopsies and blood samples. These data belong to a study of CD8+ T cells in alopecia areata (dated by TCRdb to the late 2010s). For the study in its entirety: In both human patients and the C3H/HeJ mouse model, the study applied high-throughput TCRbeta sequencing to look at T cell clonal expansion in alopecia areata. Scalp tissue and sorted CD4+ and CD8+ peripheral blood T cells from patchy and totalis/universalis alopecia areata patients and from healthy controls were covered by human TCRbeta sequencing. Scalp clonality was compared across normal scalp (n=4), patchy alopecia areata scalp (n=8), and alopecia totalis/universalis scalp (n=8). RNA was obtained with the PAXgene miRNA kit for fixed scalp, the miRNeasy kit for PBMCs, and the RNeasy kit for mouse skin. TCRbeta CDR3 regions were amplified by immunoSEQ multiplex PCR with 35 Vbeta forward and 13 Jbeta reverse primers. Results the study describes overall, beyond this receptor: Lesional scalp, especially in alopecia totalis/universalis, showed higher clonality and more expanded CD8+ clones than normal scalp, suggesting antigenic drive. Scalp TCR repertoire analysis is complicated because resident alphabeta T cells in normal human skin are also sequenced, whereas mouse skin is dominated by gammadelta T cells. Shared TCR sequences between patients were less evident than in mice, which may be partly attributable to HLA diversity in the patient population.

The method was the immunoSEQ multiplex PCR assay. RNA was extracted from all samples and reverse transcribed into cDNA, which served as template for TCR sequencing. First-strand cDNA was synthesized using SuperScript III with a 2:1 mix of oligo-dT and random hexamers. A synthetic immune receptor repertoire was used to assess amplification bias, and residual bias was removed computationally. The authors' pipeline ran thus. Raw reads were preprocessed to remove errors, and CDR3 was defined by IMGT conventions from the conserved cysteine to phenylalanine. Clonality was computed as 1 minus the Shannon entropy, with the entropy normalized by log2 of the number of productive unique TCRs. CD4 or CD8 identity of scalp clones was inferred by cross-referencing scalp TCRbeta sequences with sorted blood CD4 and CD8 repertoires. TCRdb obtained this table from immuneACCESS and retained in-frame rearrangements with V and J assigned. These tables miss some clones; where compared with another copy, unresolved V genes account for less than half of the shortfall, and the remainder is unexplained. V and J calls and clone size come straight from that table; D and trimming were deduced from the DNA. The sample has about 110,000 clones on record, 59% of them singletons. The top ten clones comprise about 20% of the sample.

Inclusive of the bounding cysteine and phenylalanine, the CDR3 is 14 residues long. The entry retains the CDR3 DNA only, 42 bases that are in frame from base 1. CDR1 and CDR2 (SGHNT, YYREEE) derive from the germline V gene (reference sequence). Deletion took 4 bases off V and 0 bases off J, with a span of 11 bases between the germline ends. The receptor chain draws on TRBV5-4 and TRBJ2-7; no D gene is confidently identified. This clonotype was sampled from a human donor in good health. The sequencing sample was made of CD8+ T cells sorted from blood. The CDR3 region has the sequence CASSAGSGSYEQYF. DNA sequence: TGTGCCAGCAGCGCCGGTAGTGGCTCCTACGAGCAGTACTTC.